This T cell receptor (beta chain) was identified in a study of CD8 T cells in ankylosing spondylitis. Findings and caveats of the study: There were earlier reports of some motif variants in reactive arthritis synovial fluid and blood. What seemed typical of ankylosing spondylitis blood was a TCR beta motif built from about 8 highly homologous variants.

This clonotype has only one observation. Antigen: not known. J was trimmed by 4 bases and V by 2 bases; bases with no gene match: 7. The CDR3 length is 15 residues. Germline V CDR1 and CDR2: LGHNA, YSLEER. Each CDR3 protein gets one entry after TCRdb re-called the 5' RACE reads with MiXCR. The sample records hundreds of thousands of distinct CDR3 sequences, about 12% being singletons. The chain has TRBV4-3 and TRBJ2-5, with 7 bases that match TRBD2. Sequencing was performed on blood, either unsorted or a sorted T cell fraction (not recorded which). This clonotype was sampled from a male donor with ankylosing spondylitis. In DNA form, the CDR3 reads TGCGCCAGCAGCCAAAGGGGCGGGGGAGGAGAGACCCAGTACTTC. Translating gives CASSQRGGGGETQYF.